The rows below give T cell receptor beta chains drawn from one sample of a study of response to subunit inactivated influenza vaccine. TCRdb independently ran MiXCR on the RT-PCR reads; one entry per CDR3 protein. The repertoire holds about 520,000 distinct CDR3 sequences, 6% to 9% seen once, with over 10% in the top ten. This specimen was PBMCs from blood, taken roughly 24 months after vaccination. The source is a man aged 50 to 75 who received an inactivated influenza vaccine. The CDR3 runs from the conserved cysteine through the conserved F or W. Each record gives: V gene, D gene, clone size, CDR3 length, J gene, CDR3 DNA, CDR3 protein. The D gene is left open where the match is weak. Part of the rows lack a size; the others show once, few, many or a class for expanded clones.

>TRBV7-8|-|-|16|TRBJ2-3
TGTGCCAGCAGCTTAGGGGGTGGGGGCTACCCAGATACGCAGTATTTT
CASSLGGGGYPDTQYF
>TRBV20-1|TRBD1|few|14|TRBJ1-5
TGCAGTGCTTTCGCAGGGGGCCCCAATCAGCCCCAGCATTTT
CSAFAGGPNQPQHF
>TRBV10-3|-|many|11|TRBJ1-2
TGTGCCATCACCTCTAGAGATGGCTACACCTTC
CAITSRDGYTF
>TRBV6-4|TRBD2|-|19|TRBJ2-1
TGTGCCAGCTGTCAAGATGGCTGGCTAGTCTCGGGAGGCTACAATGAGCAGTTCTTC
CASCQDGWLVSGGYNEQFF
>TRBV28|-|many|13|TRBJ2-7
TGTGCCAGCAGTTTGGCAGGGGAAGGCGAGCAGTACTTC
CASSLAGEGEQYF
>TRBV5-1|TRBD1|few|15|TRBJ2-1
TGCGCCAGCAGCTTTGGACAGGGGGTAGAGGCTGAGCAGTTCTTC
CASSFGQGVEAEQFF
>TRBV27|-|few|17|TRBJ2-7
TGTGCCAGCAGTCCGGGATGGGGGTACCCAAGCTCCTACGAGCAGTACTTC
CASSPGWGYPSSYEQYF
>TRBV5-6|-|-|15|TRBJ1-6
TGTGCCAGCAGCCAACGGGTCCCTGAGAATTCACCCCTCCACTTT
CASSQRVPENSPLHF
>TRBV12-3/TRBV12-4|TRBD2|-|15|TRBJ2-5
TGTGCCAGCAGCGCGAGACTAGCGGAACAAGAGACCCAGTACTTC
CASSARLAEQETQYF
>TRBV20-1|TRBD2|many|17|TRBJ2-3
TGCAGTGCTCCTTCTAGCGGGGGGGCCGGTTCAGCAGATACGCAGTATTTT
CSAPSSGGAGSADTQYF
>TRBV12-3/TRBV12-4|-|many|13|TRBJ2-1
TGTGCCAGCGGGTTCAGGGACTACAATGAGCAGTTCTTC
CASGFRDYNEQFF
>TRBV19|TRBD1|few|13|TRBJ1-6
TGTGCCAGTAGTATTAGTCGGGACAGACCCCTCCACTTT
CASSISRDRPLHF
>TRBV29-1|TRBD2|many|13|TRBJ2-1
TGCAGCGTTGGTCCTAGCGGGTACAATGAGCAGTTCTTC
CSVGPSGYNEQFF
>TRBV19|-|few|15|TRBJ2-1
TGTGCCAGTAGTAAAGAGCGGAGCTCCTACAATGAGCAGTTCTTC
CASSKERSSYNEQFF
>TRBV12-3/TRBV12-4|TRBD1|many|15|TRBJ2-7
TGTGCCAGCAGTCCGTGGGACAGGGGGCTGGAGGAGCAGTACTTC
CASSPWDRGLEEQYF
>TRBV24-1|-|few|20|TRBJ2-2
TGTGCCACCAGTGATTTAAGGGTTGGTACGTGGGACAATCCTACCGGGGAGCTGTTTTTT
CATSDLRVGTWDNPTGELFF